This TCR beta chain was retrieved from a study of blood T cell repertoires in COVID-19. Study-level information: Sites across the United States, Italy and Spain contributed samples from acute and convalescent COVID-19. PBMCs, B-cell-depleted T cells, or T cells were the source of the cDNA or gDNA that made up the material.

The CDR3 extends over 16 amino acids. J was trimmed by 5 bases and V by 1 base; bases with no gene match: 9. CDR1 is SGHTA and CDR2 is FQGTGA in the germline V gene. The repertoire was sequenced with immunoSEQ multiplex PCR; TCRdb's copy has only in-frame clones and lacks some. The table has around 160,000 clones, roughly 93% seen once. Sequencing was performed on peripheral blood. The gene calls are TRBV7-3 and TRBJ2-5; 8 positions agree with TRBD1. This TCR was sampled from a woman aged 55-70 years with COVID-19, enrolled during active disease. CDR3 sequence reads: CASSLIGAGGLETQYF. Written as DNA, the CDR3 is TGTGCCAGCAGCTTAATTGGCGCAGGGGGCCTGGAGACCCAGTACTTC.